One and the same sample provided the 16 T cell receptor beta chains below, sequenced in a study of CD8 T cells in ankylosing spondylitis (dated by TCRdb to 2016 to 2017). The receptor library was made with 5' RACE. The sample was run on an Illumina HiSeq 2500. TCRdb ran its own pipeline on the public reads, namely fastp trimming at Q25 and MiXCR clone calling, and kept in-frame beta chains. Each CDR3 protein gets just one entry, which takes the most common genes and DNA from the rows behind it. This sample is represented by under 130,000 distinct CDR3 sequences; under 30% of them were singletons. The ten most abundant clones make up around an eighth of the sample. Specimen: synovial fluid, either unsorted or a sorted T cell fraction (not recorded which). All receptors derive from a male donor with ankylosing spondylitis.

This clonotype has a handful of counts. The chain employs TRBV5-1 and TRBJ2-2; the match to TRBD2 covers 7 bases. The CDR3 has 15 amino acids. Trimming cost V 3 bases and J 3 bases; bases outside gene matches: 5. Germline V gene data show CDR1 as SGHRS and CDR2 as YFSETQ. CDR3 in DNA: TGCGCCAGCAGCTCGGGAGGTCATTACACCGGGGAGCTGTTTTTT. It is translated as CASSSGGHYTGELFF.

This rearrangement joins TRBV21-1 to TRBJ2-1; the table's D gene call, TRBD2, was not cross checked with the DNA. TRBV21-1 is assigned pseudogene status. The CDR3 consists of 16 residues. CDR3 sequence: CASSKVFGGGGGEQFF. DNA for the CDR3: TGTGCCAGCAGCAAAGTTTTCGGGGGAGGGGGTGGTGAGCAGTTCTTC.

This chain uses TRBV5-6 with TRBJ2-1; 7 bases match TRBD1. Germline V gene lookup returns CDR1 SGHDT and CDR2 YYEEEE. J was trimmed by 4 bases and V by 0 bases; bases with no gene match: 4. The CDR3 runs 15 residues. The CDR3 nucleotides read TGTGCCAGCAGCTTGGGGGGGACAGTTTACAATGAGCAGTTCTTC. Amino acids: CASSLGGTVYNEQFF.

The V call is TRBV5-6, the J call TRBJ1-2; perhaps TRBD1 as D (5 bases). With 0 bases removed from V and 8 bases from J, the gap between germline ends came to 14 bases. The CDR3 spans 14 residues. The germline V gene has CDR1 SGHDT and CDR2 YYEEEE. The CDR3 reads CASSLEEGPKGYTF. The CDR3 region has the DNA TGTGCCAGCAGCTTGGAGGAGGGGCCTAAGGGCTACACCTTC.

In nucleotides, the CDR3 is TGTGCTAGTGGTCTGGACAGGAACGAGCAGTACGTC. This gives the protein CASGLDRNEQYV. The rearrangement links TRBV12-5 to TRBJ2-7, with 7 bases identical to TRBD1. In germline, CDR1 is LGHNT, CDR2 FRNRAP. V lost 5 bases and J lost 5; bases outside the gene matches: 3. The CDR3 loop spans 12 amino acids.

This clonotype was detected many times. This chain joins TRBV28 and TRBJ2-1; the D gene is possibly TRBD2 (6 bases). The V end lost 5 bases, the J end lost 4 bases, and 12 bases lay between the germline ends. The germline V gene encodes CDR1 MDHEN and CDR2 SYDVKM. The CDR3 spans 14 residues. This CDR3 is CASSLSGRYNEQFF. CDR3 DNA: TGTGCCAGCAGTCTCAGCGGGCGTTACAATGAGCAGTTCTTC.

This chain joins TRBV11-3 and TRBJ1-1; no definite D call. Germline CDR1 SGHNT, CDR2 YENEEA. Deletions cut 7 bases from V and 6 bases from J, with 24 bases between. The CDR3 has 16 amino acids. CDR3 sequence: CASTPTGVNPGAEAFF. The DNA for the CDR3 is TGTGCCAGCACCCCTACCGGAGTCAATCCGGGCGCTGAAGCTTTCTTT.

This clonotype was seen many times. The rearrangement links TRBV2 to TRBJ2-6; 9 bases agree with TRBD2. V was pared by 4 bases and J by 0 bases, with 7 bases of the junction left unmatched. The CDR3 has 18 amino acids. CDR1 is SNHLY and CDR2 is FYNNEI in the germline V gene. The CDR3 here is CASSVPLAGISGANVLTF. In nucleotides, the CDR3 is TGTGCCAGCAGTGTACCCCTAGCGGGAATCTCTGGGGCCAACGTCCTGACTTTC.

V and J are TRBV7-2 and TRBJ2-7, with TRBD1 matching over 10 bases. The V and J ends lost 1 base and 7 bases, in that order; junction bases with no gene match: 7. The CDR3 has 15 residues. Germline V gene sequence: CDR1 SGHTA, CDR2 FQGNSA. The CDR3 nucleotides read TGTGCCAGCAGCTTAGGTCGGACAGGGGGACGGGAGCAGTACTTC. It specifies CASSLGRTGGREQYF.

The rearrangement joins TRBV19 to TRBJ2-1; D remains ambiguous. Looked up from germline, CDR1 is LNHDA and CDR2 is SQIVND (reference sequence). The V gene lost 3 bases and the J gene lost 4 bases, with 10 bases spanning the gap. The CDR3 is 14 amino acids. CDR3 in DNA: TGTGCCAGTAGTATTAGGCCACTATACAATGAGCAGTTCTTC. Its protein is CASSIRPLYNEQFF.

This rearrangement joins TRBV6-4 to TRBJ2-1; TRBD2 matches at 7 bases. The CDR3 consists of 15 residues. The trim removed 4 bases at V and 8 bases at J, leaving 11 bases unmatched. Germline V CDR1 and CDR2: MRHNA, SNTAGT. The CDR3 region is CASSAQPTSFHEQFF. The CDR3, as DNA: TGTGCCAGCAGTGCCCAACCGACTAGCTTCCATGAGCAGTTCTTC.

V and J are TRBV4-2 and TRBJ2-4; 7 bases match TRBD2. V dropped 6 bases and J dropped 0; count of bases not matched to a gene: 20. Germline values: CDR1 LGHNA, CDR2 YNFKEQ. The CDR3 runs to 20 residues. The CDR3 loop is CASSRDRAGLQIVAKNIQYF. In nucleotides, the CDR3 is TGTGCCAGCAGTCGAGACCGAGCGGGGTTACAAATAGTAGCCAAAAACATTCAGTACTTC.

This clonotype has just a few counts. This rearrangement joins TRBV10-3 to TRBJ2-7; 7 bases align to TRBD2. The germline V gene has CDR1 ENHRY and CDR2 SYGVKD. This CDR3 has 13 amino acids. In DNA, the CDR3 is TGTGCGATCGGACGGGAGGCTTCCTACGAGCAGTACGTC. This sequence encodes CAIGREASYEQYV.

In this sample, this clonotype turned up a few times. The CDR3 DNA sequence: TGCAGCGTTGAATTCCGCGGGCAAGTAACCTATACGCAGTATTTT. It codes for CSVEFRGQVTYTQYF. The rearrangement uses TRBV29-1 and TRBJ2-3; D possibly corresponds to TRBD2 (5 bases). Germline V gene lookup returns CDR1 SQVTM and CDR2 ANQGSEA. Trimming stripped 2 bases from V and 7 bases from J, with 19 bases between. The CDR3 contains 15 residues.

The sample holds one count of this clonotype. The J gene is TRBJ1-2, the V gene TRBV14, with no clear D. Per germline, CDR1 SGHDN and CDR2 FVKESK. This CDR3 has 15 residues. Trimming took 0 bases from V and 8 from J, leaving 16 bases between them. CDR3 sequence reads: CASSQDLIGGAGYTF. In nucleotides, the CDR3 is TGTGCCAGCAGCCAAGATTTAATAGGTGGAGCGGGCTACACCTTC. Full variable domain (rest looked up from reference TRBV14 and TRBJ1-2): EAGVTQFPSHSVIEKGQTVTLRCDPISGHDNLYWYRRVMGKEIKFLLHFVKESKQDESGMPNNRFLAERTGGTYSTLKVQPAELEDSGVYFCASSQDLIGGAGYTFGSGTRLTVV.

The rearrangement uses TRBV4-1 and TRBJ2-5; 9 positions match TRBD1. CDR3 length: 16 amino acids. Per germline, CDR1 MGHRA and CDR2 YSYEKL. V gave up 5 bases and J gave up 5 bases; unmatched junction bases: 12. CDR3: CASSKTGGGLTETQYF. The CDR3 coding sequence is TGCGCCAGCAGCAAGACAGGGGGGGGGCTCACCGAGACCCAGTACTTC.